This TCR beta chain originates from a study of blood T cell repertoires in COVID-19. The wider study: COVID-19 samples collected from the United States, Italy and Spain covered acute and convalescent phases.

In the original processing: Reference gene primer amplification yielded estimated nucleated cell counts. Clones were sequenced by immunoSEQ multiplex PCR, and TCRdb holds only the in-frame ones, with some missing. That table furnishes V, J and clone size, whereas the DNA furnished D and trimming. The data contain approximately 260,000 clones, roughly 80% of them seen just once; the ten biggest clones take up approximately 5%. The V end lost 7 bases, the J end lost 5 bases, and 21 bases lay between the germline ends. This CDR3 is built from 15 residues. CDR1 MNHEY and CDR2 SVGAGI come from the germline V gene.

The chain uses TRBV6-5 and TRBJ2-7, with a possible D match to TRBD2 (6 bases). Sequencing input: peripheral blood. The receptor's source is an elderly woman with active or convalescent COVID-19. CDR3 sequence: CASTHGSSAPHEQYF. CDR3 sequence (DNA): TGTGCCAGCACGCACGGGTCTAGCGCCCCCCACGAGCAGTACTTC.